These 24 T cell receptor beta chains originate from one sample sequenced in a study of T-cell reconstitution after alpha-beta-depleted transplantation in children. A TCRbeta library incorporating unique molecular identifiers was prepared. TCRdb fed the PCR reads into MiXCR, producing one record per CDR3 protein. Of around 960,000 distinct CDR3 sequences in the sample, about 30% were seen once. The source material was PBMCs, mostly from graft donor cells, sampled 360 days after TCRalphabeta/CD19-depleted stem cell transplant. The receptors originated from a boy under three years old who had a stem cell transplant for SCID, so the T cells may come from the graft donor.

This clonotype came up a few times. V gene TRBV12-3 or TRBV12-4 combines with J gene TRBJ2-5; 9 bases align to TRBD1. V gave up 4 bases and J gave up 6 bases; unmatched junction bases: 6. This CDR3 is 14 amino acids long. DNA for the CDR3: TGTGCCAGCAGTTCCCCGGACAGGGGAAAGACCCAGTACTTC. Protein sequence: CASSSPDRGKTQYF.

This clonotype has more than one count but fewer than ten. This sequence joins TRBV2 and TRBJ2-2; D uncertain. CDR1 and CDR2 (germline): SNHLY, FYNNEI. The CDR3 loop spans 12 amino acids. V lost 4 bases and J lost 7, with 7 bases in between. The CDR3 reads CASSAHGGELFF. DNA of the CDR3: TGTGCCAGCAGTGCGCACGGCGGGGAGCTGTTTTTT.

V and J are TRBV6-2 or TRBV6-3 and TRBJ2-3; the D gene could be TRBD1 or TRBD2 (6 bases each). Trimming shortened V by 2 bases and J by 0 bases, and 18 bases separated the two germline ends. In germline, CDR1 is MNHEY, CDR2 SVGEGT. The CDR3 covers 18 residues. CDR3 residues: CASSYAGGRTKSTDTQYF. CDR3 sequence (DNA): TGTGCCAGCAGTTACGCCGGGGGCCGTACCAAAAGCACAGATACGCAGTATTTT.

The CDR3 DNA is TGCAGTGCTAGAGATTGGTGGCGTGCGGGACAGGGTAGATTAATAGGTTCACCCCTCCACTTT. As protein: CSARDWWRAGQGRLIGSPLHF. The rearrangement joins TRBV20-1 to TRBJ1-6; 9 nucleotides align to TRBD1. Germline values: CDR1 DFQATT, CDR2 SNEGSKA (reference sequence). This CDR3 spans 21 amino acids. Trimming cost V 0 bases and J 9 bases; bases outside gene matches: 24.

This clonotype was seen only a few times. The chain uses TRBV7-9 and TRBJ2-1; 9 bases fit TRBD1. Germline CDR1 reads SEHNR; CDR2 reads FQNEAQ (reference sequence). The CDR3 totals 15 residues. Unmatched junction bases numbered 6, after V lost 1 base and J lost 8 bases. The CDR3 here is CASSLGTGVGDEQFF. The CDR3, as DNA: TGTGCCAGCAGCTTAGGGACAGGGGTTGGGGATGAGCAGTTCTTC.

The CDR3, as DNA: TGTGCCAGCAGTCTAACCGGACAGGCGGATACGCAGTATTTT. It translates to CASSLTGQADTQYF. The V gene is TRBV12-3 or TRBV12-4, the J gene TRBJ2-3; 7 nucleotides agree with TRBD1. Losses at the gene ends were 5 bases for V and 6 bases for J; bases not matched to a gene: 8. The CDR3 covers 14 residues.

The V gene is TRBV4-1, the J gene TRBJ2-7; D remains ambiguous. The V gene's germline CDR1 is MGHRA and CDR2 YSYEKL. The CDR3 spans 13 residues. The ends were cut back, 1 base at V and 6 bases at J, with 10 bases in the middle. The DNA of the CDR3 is TGCGCCAGCAGCCAAGGGGGTGCAGCCGAGCAGTACTTC. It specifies CASSQGGAAEQYF.

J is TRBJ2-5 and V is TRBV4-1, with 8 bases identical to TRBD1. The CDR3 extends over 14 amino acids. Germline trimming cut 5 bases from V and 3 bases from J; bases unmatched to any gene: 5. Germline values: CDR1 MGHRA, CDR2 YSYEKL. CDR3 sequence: CASSSPGQEETQYF. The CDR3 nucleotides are TGCGCCAGCAGCTCACCGGGACAGGAAGAGACCCAGTACTTC.

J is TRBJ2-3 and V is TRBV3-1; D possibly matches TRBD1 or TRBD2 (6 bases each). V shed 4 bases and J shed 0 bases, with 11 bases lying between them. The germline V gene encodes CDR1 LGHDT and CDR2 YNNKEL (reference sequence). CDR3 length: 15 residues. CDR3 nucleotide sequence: TGTGCCAGCAGCCGACGGGGGCCCAGCACAGATACGCAGTATTTT. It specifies CASSRRGPSTDTQYF.

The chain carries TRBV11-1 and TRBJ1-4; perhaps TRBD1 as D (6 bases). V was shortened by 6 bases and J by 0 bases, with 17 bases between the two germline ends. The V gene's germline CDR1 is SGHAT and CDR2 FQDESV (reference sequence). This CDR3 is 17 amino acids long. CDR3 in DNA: TGTGCCAGCAGACCCACAGGGAGGGTTGCAACTAATGAAAAACTGTTTTTT. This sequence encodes CASRPTGRVATNEKLFF.

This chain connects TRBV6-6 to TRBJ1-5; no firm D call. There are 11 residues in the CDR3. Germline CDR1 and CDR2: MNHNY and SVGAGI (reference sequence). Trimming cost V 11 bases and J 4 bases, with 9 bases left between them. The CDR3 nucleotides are TGTGCCCTTGGGCAAAATCAGCCCCAGCATTTT. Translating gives CALGQNQPQHF.

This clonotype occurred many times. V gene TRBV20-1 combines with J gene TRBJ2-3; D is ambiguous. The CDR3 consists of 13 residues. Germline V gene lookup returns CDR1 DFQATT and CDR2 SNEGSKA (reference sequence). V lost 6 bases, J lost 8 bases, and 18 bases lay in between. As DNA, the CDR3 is TGCAGTGCCCCGGACCGTGGGTTAACTACGCAGTATTTT. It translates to CSAPDRGLTTQYF.

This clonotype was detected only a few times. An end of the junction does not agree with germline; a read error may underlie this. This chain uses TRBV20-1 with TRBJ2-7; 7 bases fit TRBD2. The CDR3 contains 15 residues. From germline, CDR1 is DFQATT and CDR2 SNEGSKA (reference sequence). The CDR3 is CRATRAGVQTYEQYF. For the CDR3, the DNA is TGCAGGGCTACGAGGGCGGGGGTCCAAACCTACGAGCAGTACTTC.

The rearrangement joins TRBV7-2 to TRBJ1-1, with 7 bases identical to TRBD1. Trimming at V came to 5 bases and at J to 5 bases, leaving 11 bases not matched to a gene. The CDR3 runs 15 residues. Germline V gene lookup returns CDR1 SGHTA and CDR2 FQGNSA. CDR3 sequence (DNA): TGTGCCAGCAGCGTTTTGACAGGGTGGGAGACTGAAGCTTTCTTT. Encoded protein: CASSVLTGWETEAFF.

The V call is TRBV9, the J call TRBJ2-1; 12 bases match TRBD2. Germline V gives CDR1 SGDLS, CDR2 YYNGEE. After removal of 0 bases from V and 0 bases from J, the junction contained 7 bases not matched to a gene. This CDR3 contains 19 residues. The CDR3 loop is CASSVVDLAGGSSYNEQFF. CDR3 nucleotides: TGTGCCAGCAGCGTAGTTGATCTAGCGGGGGGGAGCTCCTACAATGAGCAGTTCTTC.

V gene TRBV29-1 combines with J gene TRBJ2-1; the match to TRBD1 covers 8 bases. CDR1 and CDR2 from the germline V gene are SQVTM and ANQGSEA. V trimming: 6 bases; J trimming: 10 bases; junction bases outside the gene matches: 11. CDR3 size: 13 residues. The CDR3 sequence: CSVQGALGSEQFF. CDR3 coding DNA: TGCAGCGTCCAGGGGGCCCTTGGATCCGAGCAGTTCTTC.

CDR3 sequence reads: CSVRGTGGRVNEQFF. The CDR3 DNA is TGCAGCGTTAGGGGCACAGGGGGCAGGGTCAATGAGCAGTTCTTC. The genes are TRBV29-1 and TRBJ2-1; 9 positions match TRBD1. Trimming took 5 bases from V and 6 from J; bases not matched to a gene: 11. The CDR3 covers 15 residues. Germline CDR1 and CDR2: SQVTM and ANQGSEA.

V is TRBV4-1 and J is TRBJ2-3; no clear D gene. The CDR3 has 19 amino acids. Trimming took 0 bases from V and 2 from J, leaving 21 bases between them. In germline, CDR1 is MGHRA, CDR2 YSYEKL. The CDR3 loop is CASSQERKVGPRDTDTQYF. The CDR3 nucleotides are TGCGCCAGCAGCCAAGAAAGAAAGGTAGGACCAAGAGACACAGATACGCAGTATTTT.

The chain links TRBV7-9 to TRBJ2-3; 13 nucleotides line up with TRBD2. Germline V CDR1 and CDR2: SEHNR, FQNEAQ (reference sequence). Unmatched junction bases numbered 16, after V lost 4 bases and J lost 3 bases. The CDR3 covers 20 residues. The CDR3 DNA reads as TGTGCCAGCAGCTCGACACGGACTAGCGGGGGTCCCCTCCTAACAGATACGCAGTATTTT. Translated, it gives CASSSTRTSGGPLLTDTQYF.

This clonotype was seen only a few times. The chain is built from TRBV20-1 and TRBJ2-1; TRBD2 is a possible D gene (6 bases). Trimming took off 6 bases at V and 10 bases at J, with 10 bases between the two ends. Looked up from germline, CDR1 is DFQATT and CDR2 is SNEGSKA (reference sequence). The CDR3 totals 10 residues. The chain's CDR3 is CSAGTREQFF. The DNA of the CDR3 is TGCAGTGCAGGGACTCGCGAGCAGTTCTTC.

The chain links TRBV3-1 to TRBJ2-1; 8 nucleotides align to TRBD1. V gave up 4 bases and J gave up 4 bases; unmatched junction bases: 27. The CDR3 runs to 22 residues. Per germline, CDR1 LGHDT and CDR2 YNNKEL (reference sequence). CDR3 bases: TGTGCCAGCAGCCCCCGTCCCCGGACAGGGCGGGCCTTGAGTGGTCTTTACAATGAGCAGTTCTTC. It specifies CASSPRPRTGRALSGLYNEQFF.

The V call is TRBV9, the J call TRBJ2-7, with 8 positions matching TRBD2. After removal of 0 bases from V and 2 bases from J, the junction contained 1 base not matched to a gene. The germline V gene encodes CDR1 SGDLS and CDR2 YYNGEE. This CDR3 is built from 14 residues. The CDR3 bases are TGTGCCAGCAGCGTAGAGGGACTAGCCTACGAGCAGTACTTC. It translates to CASSVEGLAYEQYF.

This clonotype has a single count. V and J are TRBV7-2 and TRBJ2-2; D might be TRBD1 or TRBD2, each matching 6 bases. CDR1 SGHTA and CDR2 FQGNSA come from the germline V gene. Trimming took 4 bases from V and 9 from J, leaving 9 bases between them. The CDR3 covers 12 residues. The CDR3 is CASSWRGRELFF. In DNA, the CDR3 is TGTGCCAGCAGCTGGAGGGGGAGGGAGCTGTTTTTT.

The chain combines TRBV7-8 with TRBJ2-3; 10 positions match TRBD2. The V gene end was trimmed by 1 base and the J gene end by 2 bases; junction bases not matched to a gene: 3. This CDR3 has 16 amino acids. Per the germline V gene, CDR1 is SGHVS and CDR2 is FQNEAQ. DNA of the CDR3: TGTGCCAGCAGCTTAGGGACTAGCGGCCCCACAGATACGCAGTATTTT. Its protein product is CASSLGTSGPTDTQYF.